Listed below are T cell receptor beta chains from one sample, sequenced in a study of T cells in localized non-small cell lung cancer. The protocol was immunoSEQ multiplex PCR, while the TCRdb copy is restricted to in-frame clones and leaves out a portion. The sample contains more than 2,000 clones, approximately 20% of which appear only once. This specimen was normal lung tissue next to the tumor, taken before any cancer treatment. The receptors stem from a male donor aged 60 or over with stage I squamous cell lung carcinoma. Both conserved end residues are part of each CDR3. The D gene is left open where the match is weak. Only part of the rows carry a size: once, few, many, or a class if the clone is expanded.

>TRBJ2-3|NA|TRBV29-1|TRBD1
CSGDTGGADTQYF
TGCAGCGGTGACACAGGGGGCGCAGATACGCAGTATTTT
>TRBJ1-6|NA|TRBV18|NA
CASSSGQLRNSPLHF
TGTGCCAGCTCATCCGGACAGTTGCGTAATTCACCCCTCCACTTT
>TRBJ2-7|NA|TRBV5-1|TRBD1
CASSWTGRGYEQYF
TGCGCCAGCAGCTGGACAGGGAGAGGCTACGAGCAGTACTTC
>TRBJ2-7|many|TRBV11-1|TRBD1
CASSSMARGTYEQYF
TGTGCCAGCAGCTCGATGGCCAGGGGGACCTACGAGCAGTACTTC
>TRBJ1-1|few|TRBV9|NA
CASSPVLGYRTEAFF
TGTGCCAGCAGCCCCGTTCTCGGCTACCGCACTGAAGCTTTCTTT
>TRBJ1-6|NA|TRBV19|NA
CATGQDNSPLHF
TGTGCCACCGGCCAGGACAATTCACCCCTCCACTTT
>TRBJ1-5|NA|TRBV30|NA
CAWSNWGVDQPQHF
TGTGCCTGGAGTAATTGGGGCGTGGATCAGCCCCAGCATTTT
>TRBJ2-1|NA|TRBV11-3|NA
CASRGPSSYNEQFF
TGTGCCAGCAGGGGGCCTAGCTCCTACAATGAGCAGTTCTTC
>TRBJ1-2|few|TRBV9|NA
CASSVAAAAYGYTF
TGTGCCAGCAGCGTAGCTGCGGCAGCCTATGGCTACACCTTC
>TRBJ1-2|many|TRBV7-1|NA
CASSRLNNYGYTF
TGTGCCAGCAGCAGACTGAATAACTATGGCTACACCTTC
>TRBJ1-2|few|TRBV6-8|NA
CAISGVLPGTFGYTF
TGTGCCATCAGTGGGGTACTACCCGGGACCTTCGGCTACACCTTC
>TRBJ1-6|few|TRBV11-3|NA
CASSFTGNNSPLHF
TGTGCCAGCAGCTTTACCGGGAATAATTCACCCCTCCACTTT
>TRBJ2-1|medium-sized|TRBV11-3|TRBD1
CASSFGTEYNEQFF
TGTGCCAGCAGCTTCGGGACAGAATACAATGAGCAGTTCTTC
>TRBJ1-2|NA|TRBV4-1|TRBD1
CASSPRTGDTGGYTF
TGCGCCAGCAGCCCGAGGACAGGAGACACGGGTGGCTACACCTTC
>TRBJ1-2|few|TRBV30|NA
CAWSEEGWSYGYTF
TGTGCCTGGAGTGAGGAGGGTTGGAGCTATGGCTACACCTTC
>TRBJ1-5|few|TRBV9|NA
CASSARENQPQHF
TGTGCCAGCAGCGCCCGAGAGAATCAGCCCCAGCATTTT
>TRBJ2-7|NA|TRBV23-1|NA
CASSHRHSVTYEQYF
TGCGCCAGCAGCCACCGACACAGTGTGACCTACGAGCAGTACTTC
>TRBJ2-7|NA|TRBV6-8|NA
CASRHLRGGPYEQYF
TGTGCCAGCCGACATTTGCGGGGCGGTCCCTACGAGCAGTACTTC
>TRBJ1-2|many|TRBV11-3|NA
CASSLRREDNYGYTF
TGTGCCAGCAGCTTGAGAAGGGAAGACAACTATGGCTACACCTTC
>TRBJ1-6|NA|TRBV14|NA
CASSQGGSPLHF
TGTGCCAGCAGCCAAGGTGGTTCACCCCTCCACTTT
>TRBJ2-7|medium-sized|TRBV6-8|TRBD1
CASSLDRFPYEQYF
TGTGCCAGCAGTTTGGACAGGTTTCCCTACGAGCAGTACTTC
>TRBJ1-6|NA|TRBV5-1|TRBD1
CASSPRTGDNSPLHF
TGCGCCAGCAGCCCCCGGACAGGGGATAATTCACCCCTCCACTTT
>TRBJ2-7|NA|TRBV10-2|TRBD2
CASTTTSGYEQYF
TGCGCCAGCACTACGACTAGCGGTTACGAGCAGTACTTC
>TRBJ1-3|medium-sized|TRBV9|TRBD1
CASSVQGAGNTIYF
TGTGCCAGCAGCGTCCAGGGGGCTGGAAACACCATATATTTT
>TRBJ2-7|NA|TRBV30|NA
CALDPTGGAGEQYF
TGTGCCCTCGACCCCACAGGGGGGGCGGGCGAGCAGTACTTC
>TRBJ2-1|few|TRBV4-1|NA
CASSQDGQLYNEQFF
TGCGCCAGCAGCCAAGATGGGCAGCTTTACAATGAGCAGTTCTTC
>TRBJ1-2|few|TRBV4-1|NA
CASSRRPWTAFPYGYTF
TGCGCCAGCAGCCGACGTCCCTGGACAGCCTTCCCCTATGGCTACACCTTC
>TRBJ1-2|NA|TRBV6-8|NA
CASSPPQAGRGYTF
TGTGCCAGCAGTCCCCCCCAGGCCGGGAGGGGCTACACCTTC
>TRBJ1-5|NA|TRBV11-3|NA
CASSLGGGAGQPQHF
TGTGCCAGCAGCTTAGGAGGAGGGGCGGGTCAGCCCCAGCATTTT
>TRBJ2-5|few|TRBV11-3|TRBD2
CASSPGLAGVLETQYF
TGTGCCAGCAGCCCCGGACTAGCGGGAGTTTTAGAGACCCAGTACTTC
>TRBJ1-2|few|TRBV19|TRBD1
CATSYRGEGGYTF
TGTGCCACGTCCTACAGGGGAGAGGGCGGCTACACCTTC
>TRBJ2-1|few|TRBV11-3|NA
CASSSSGPNNEQFF
TGTGCCAGCAGCTCCTCGGGACCCAACAATGAGCAGTTCTTC
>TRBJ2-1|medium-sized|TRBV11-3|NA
CASSLGGSGGDEQFF
TGTGCCAGCAGCTTAGGGGGCTCCGGAGGGGATGAGCAGTTCTTC
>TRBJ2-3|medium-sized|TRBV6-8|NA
CASGKGGTGWADTQYF
TGTGCCAGCGGAAAGGGGGGGACGGGATGGGCAGATACGCAGTATTTT
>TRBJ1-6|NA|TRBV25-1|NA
CASRPQGRNFSPLHF
TGTGCCAGCAGGCCGCAGGGACGGAATTTTTCACCCCTCCACTTT
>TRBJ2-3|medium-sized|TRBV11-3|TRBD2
CASSRLGAGEDTQYF
TGTGCCAGCAGCCGATTGGGAGCGGGAGAAGATACGCAGTATTTT
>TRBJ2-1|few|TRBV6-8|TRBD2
CASSYGLAGPNEQFF
TGTGCCAGCAGTTACGGACTAGCGGGCCCCAATGAGCAGTTCTTC
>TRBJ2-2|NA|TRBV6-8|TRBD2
CASSLGREAGELFF
TGTGCCAGCAGTTTGGGGAGGGAAGCCGGGGAGCTGTTTTTT
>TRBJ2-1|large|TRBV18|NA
CASSPSGKQYNEQFF
TGTGCCAGCTCACCATCAGGGAAACAGTACAATGAGCAGTTCTTC
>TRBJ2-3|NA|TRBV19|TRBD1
CASDRGGRTDTQYF
TGTGCCAGTGACAGGGGGGGTCGCACAGATACGCAGTATTTT
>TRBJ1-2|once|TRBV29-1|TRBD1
CSVRQGANYGYTF
TGCAGCGTTAGACAGGGGGCTAACTATGGCTACACCTTC
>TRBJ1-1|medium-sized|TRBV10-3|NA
CAISEVSDTEAFF
TGTGCCATCAGTGAGGTTTCGGACACTGAAGCTTTCTTT
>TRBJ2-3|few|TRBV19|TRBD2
CASSLQGLAGGPGTDTQYF
TGTGCCAGTAGTCTACAGGGTTTAGCGGGAGGCCCCGGCACAGATACGCAGTATTTT